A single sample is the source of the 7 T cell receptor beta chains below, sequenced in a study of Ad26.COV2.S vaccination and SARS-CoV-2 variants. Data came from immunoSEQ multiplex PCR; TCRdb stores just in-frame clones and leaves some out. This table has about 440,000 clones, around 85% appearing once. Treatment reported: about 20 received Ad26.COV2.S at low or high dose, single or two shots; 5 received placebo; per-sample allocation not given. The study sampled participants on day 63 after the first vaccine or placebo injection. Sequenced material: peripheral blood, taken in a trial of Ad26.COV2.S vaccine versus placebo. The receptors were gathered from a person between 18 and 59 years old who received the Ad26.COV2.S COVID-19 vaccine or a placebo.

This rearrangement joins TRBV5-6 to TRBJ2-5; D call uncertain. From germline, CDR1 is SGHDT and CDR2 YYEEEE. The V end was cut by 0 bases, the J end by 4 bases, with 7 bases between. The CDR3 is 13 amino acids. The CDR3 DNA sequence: TGTGCCAGCAGCTTGGGAATAACAGAGACCCAGTACTTC. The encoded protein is CASSLGITETQYF. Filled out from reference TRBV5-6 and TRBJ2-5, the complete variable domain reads DAGVTQSPTHLIKTRGQQVTLRCSPKSGHDTVSWYQQALGQGPQFIFQYYEEEERQRGNFPDRFSGHQFPNYSSELNVNALLLGDSALYLCASSLGITETQYFGPGTRLLVL.

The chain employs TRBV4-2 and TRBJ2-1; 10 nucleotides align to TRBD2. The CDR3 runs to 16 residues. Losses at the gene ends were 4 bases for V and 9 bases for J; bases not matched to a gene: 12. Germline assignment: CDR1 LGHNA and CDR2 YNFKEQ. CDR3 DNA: TGTGCCAGCAGCCTAACAGCGGGAGGGTATTCGGGTGAGCAGTTCTTC. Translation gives CASSLTAGGYSGEQFF.

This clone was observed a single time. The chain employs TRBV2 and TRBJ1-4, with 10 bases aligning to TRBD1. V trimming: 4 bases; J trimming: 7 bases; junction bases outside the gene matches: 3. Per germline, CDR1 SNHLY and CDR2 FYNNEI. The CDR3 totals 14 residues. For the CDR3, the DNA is TGTGCCAGCAGTGGGGACAGGGGACGTGAAAAACTGTTTTTT. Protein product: CASSGDRGREKLFF.

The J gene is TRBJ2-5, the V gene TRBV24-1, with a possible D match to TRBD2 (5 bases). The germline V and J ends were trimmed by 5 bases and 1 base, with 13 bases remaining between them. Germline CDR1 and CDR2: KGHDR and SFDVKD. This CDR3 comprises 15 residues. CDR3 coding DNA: TGTGCCACCAGTGGATCTCGCGGACTCCAAGAGACCCAGTACTTC. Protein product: CATSGSRGLQETQYF.

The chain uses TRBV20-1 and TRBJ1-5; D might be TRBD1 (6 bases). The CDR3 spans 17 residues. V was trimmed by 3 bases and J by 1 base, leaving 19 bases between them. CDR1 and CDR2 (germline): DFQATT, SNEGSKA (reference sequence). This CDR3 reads CSASSWGRGGSNQPQHF. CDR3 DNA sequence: TGCAGTGCTAGTTCTTGGGGCAGGGGTGGAAGCAATCAGCCCCAGCATTTT.

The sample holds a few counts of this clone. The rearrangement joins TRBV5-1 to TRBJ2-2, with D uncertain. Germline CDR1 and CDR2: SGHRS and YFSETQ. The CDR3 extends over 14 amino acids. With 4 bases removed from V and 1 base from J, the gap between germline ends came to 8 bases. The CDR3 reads CASSPTVNTGELFF. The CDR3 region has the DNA TGCGCCAGCAGCCCTACAGTGAACACCGGGGAGCTGTTTTTT.

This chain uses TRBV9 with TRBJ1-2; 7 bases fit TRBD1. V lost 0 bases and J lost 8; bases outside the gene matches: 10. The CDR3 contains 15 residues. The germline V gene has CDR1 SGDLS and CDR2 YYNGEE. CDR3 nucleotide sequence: TGTGCCAGCAGCGTAGAGCCACAGGGGTCCTGGGGCTACACCTTC. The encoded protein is CASSVEPQGSWGYTF.